These 27 T cell receptor beta chains came from one sample sequenced in a study of blood T cell repertoires in COVID-19. TCRdb keeps only in-frame clones here, not all; method: immunoSEQ multiplex PCR. The table includes roughly 250,000 clones, about nine tenths detected once. The sample consisted of PBMCs or T cells enriched from blood (not recorded which). These receptor sequences come from a woman aged 25 to 39 with acute COVID-19.

The chain recombines TRBV24-1 with TRBJ2-7, with D uncertain. From germline, CDR1 is KGHDR and CDR2 SFDVKD. The CDR3 has 12 residues. Trimming pared 7 bases from V and 3 bases from J, leaving 9 bases between. The CDR3 sequence: CATSLNDYEQYF. Here the CDR3 DNA reads TGTGCCACCAGCCTAAATGACTACGAGCAGTACTTC.

The rearrangement links TRBV29-1 to TRBJ1-2, with D maybe TRBD1 (5 bases). The CDR3 spans 12 residues. Germline V gives CDR1 SQVTM, CDR2 ANQGSEA. The germline V and J ends were trimmed by 3 bases and 5 bases, with 10 bases remaining between them. This CDR3 reads CSVDRVGYGYTF. In nucleotides, the CDR3 is TGCAGCGTTGACAGGGTTGGATATGGCTACACCTTC.

The chain uses TRBV29-1 and TRBJ2-7; TRBD2 is a possible D gene (7 bases). V was pared by 0 bases and J by 0 bases, with 18 bases between. CDR3 length equals 17 residues. Germline V gene lookup returns CDR1 SQVTM and CDR2 ANQGSEA. The CDR3 loop reads CSVEDRGAGGSSYEQYF. The CDR3 nucleotides read TGCAGCGTTGAAGACCGGGGGGCCGGGGGCAGCTCCTACGAGCAGTACTTC.

The rearrangement uses TRBV27 and TRBJ1-2, with TRBD1 matching over 7 bases. Trimming took 6 bases from V and 3 from J; bases not matched to a gene: 10. This CDR3 region has 15 residues. CDR1 and CDR2 (germline): MNHEY, SMNVEV (reference sequence). The CDR3 spells CASRTVETGDYGYTF. The CDR3 DNA reads as TGTGCCAGCAGGACAGTGGAAACAGGGGACTATGGCTACACCTTC.

This clone was counted once. The gene calls are TRBV5-6 and TRBJ2-5; perhaps TRBD2 as D (7 bases). Trimming cost V 2 bases and J 7 bases, with 24 bases left between them. The CDR3 covers 17 residues. The germline V gene has CDR1 SGHDT and CDR2 YYEEEE. For the CDR3, the DNA is TGTGCCAGCAGCTTAACAGGGCTAGCGGACGGAAGAGGGACCCAGTACTTC. Its translation is CASSLTGLADGRGTQYF.

This clone has a count of ten or more. The chain uses TRBV19 and TRBJ1-2, with D possibly matching TRBD1 (5 bases). The germline gives CDR1 LNHDA, CDR2 SQIVND (reference sequence). V was clipped by 3 bases and J by 5 bases, with 13 bases between them. There are 14 residues in the CDR3. CDR3 in amino acids: CASSISSGGYGYTF. CDR3 coding DNA: TGTGCCAGTAGTATCTCGTCGGGGGGGTATGGCTACACCTTC.

The rearrangement links TRBV28 to TRBJ1-2; D possibly corresponds to TRBD1 (5 bases). The CDR3 has 14 residues. Looked up from germline, CDR1 is MDHEN and CDR2 is SYDVKM. V lost 8 bases to trimming and J lost 5 bases, with 18 bases between them. The CDR3 here is CASRGTLTGYGYTF. In nucleotides, the CDR3 is TGTGCCAGCCGTGGGACTTTGACGGGGTATGGCTACACCTTC.

This chain joins TRBV6-5 and TRBJ1-4; D ambiguous. Trimming removed 7 bases at V and 7 bases at J, with 19 bases between. Germline lookup yields CDR1 MNHEY and CDR2 SVGAGI. The CDR3 totals 15 residues. CDR3 in DNA: TGTGCCAGCATCCAGTCGCGGACTGGGAGTGAAAAACTGTTTTTT. The encoded protein is CASIQSRTGSEKLFF.

The chain has TRBV7-6 and TRBJ2-7, with 8 bases that match TRBD1. Germline assignment: CDR1 SGHVS and CDR2 FNYEAQ. Trimming at V came to 1 base and at J to 2 bases, leaving 10 bases not matched to a gene. This CDR3 has 17 amino acids. CDR3 loop: CASSLGAFGTGAYEQYF. The CDR3 DNA reads as TGTGCCAGCAGCTTAGGAGCATTCGGGACAGGTGCCTACGAGCAGTACTTC.

The rearrangement joins TRBV5-5 to TRBJ1-1; the D is unclear. The V end lost 4 bases, the J end lost 0 bases, and 19 bases lay between the germline ends. The CDR3 runs to 17 residues. Germline CDR1 and CDR2: SGHKS and YYEKEE (reference sequence). The CDR3 region has the DNA TGTGCCAGCAGCGGATTCCGGGGTAACCCCGTGAACACTGAAGCTTTCTTT. It codes for CASSGFRGNPVNTEAFF.

V gene TRBV14 combines with J gene TRBJ1-1; maybe TRBD1 (6 bases). The V end lost 1 base, the J end lost 1 base, and 16 bases lay between the germline ends. There are 17 residues in the CDR3. Germline values: CDR1 SGHDN, CDR2 FVKESK. The CDR3 reads CASSQVRGNRENTEAFF. For the CDR3, the DNA is TGTGCCAGCAGCCAAGTTAGGGGAAACAGGGAGAACACTGAAGCTTTCTTT. The whole variable domain, remainder taken from reference TRBV14 and TRBJ1-1, is EAGVTQFPSHSVIEKGQTVTLRCDPISGHDNLYWYRRVMGKEIKFLLHFVKESKQDESGMPNNRFLAERTGGTYSTLKVQPAELEDSGVYFCASSQVRGNRENTEAFFGQGTRLTVV.

This sequence joins TRBV19 and TRBJ1-5, with no clear D. Germline CDR1 and CDR2: LNHDA and SQIVND (reference sequence). V lost 5 bases to trimming and J lost 1 base, with 9 bases between them. This CDR3 comprises 14 residues. The CDR3 region is CASSLRGSNQPQHF. In DNA form, the CDR3 reads TGTGCCAGTAGTCTCCGCGGCAGCAATCAGCCCCAGCATTTT.

The chain is built from TRBV25-1 and TRBJ1-2, with 12 positions matching TRBD1. From germline, CDR1 is MGHDK and CDR2 SYGVNS. J lost 8 bases, V lost 5 bases, and 9 bases had no gene match. The CDR3 sequence is 15 residues long. The CDR3 region has the DNA TGTGCCAGCAGTCTGGGGGACAGGGGGCTACGGGGCTACACCTTC. Its translation: CASSLGDRGLRGYTF.

This rearrangement joins TRBV29-1 to TRBJ2-7; D gene unclear. In germline, CDR1 is SQVTM, CDR2 ANQGSEA. V was trimmed by 0 bases and J by 2 bases, leaving 5 bases between them. The CDR3 length is 12 residues. CDR3 DNA: TGCAGCGTTGAAGATTCCGCCTACGAGCAGTACTTC. This sequence encodes CSVEDSAYEQYF.

The V gene is TRBV3-1 (or the pseudogene TRBV3-2), the J gene TRBJ2-1; D might be TRBD1 (6 bases). CDR1 is LGHDT and CDR2 is YNNKEL in the germline V gene (reference sequence). The CDR3 is made up of 15 amino acids. Deletions cut 2 bases from V and 7 bases from J, with 15 bases between. The CDR3: CASSQTGHQTNEQFF. The CDR3 DNA reads TGTGCCAGCAGCCAAACGGGACACCAAACGAATGAGCAGTTCTTC.

This chain joins TRBV10-3 and TRBJ1-2, with D perhaps TRBD1 (6 bases). The CDR3 spans 13 residues. Per the germline V gene, CDR1 is ENHRY and CDR2 is SYGVKD. Trimming shortened V by 10 bases and J by 0 bases, and 12 bases separated the two germline ends. CDR3 coding DNA: TGTGCCACCCTGGACAGAGCTAACTATGGCTACACCTTC. Protein sequence: CATLDRANYGYTF.

The CDR3 loop reads CASSLRGDTEAFF. The CDR3 coding sequence is TGTGCCAGCAGTTTGCGGGGGGACACTGAAGCTTTCTTT. The V gene is TRBV28, the J gene TRBJ1-1, with D possibly matching TRBD1 (5 bases). Trimming pared 3 bases from V and 3 bases from J, leaving 8 bases between. Germline assignment: CDR1 MDHEN and CDR2 SYDVKM. The length of the CDR3 is 13 residues. Supplemented by reference TRBV28 and TRBJ1-1, the full variable domain reads DVKVTQSSRYLVKRTGEKVFLECVQDMDHENMFWYRQDPGLGLRLIYFSYDVKMKEKGDIPEGYSVSREKKERFSLILESASTNQTSMYLCASSLRGDTEAFFGQGTRLTVV.

This clone was recorded a few times. The gene calls are TRBV5-3 and TRBJ1-5; 7 bases map to TRBD1. TRBV5-3 is treated as an ORF (open reading frame) with a function not yet certain. This CDR3 has 14 residues. V gave up 3 bases and J gave up 3 bases; unmatched junction bases: 3. The CDR3 here is CARSWTGLNQPQHF. The CDR3 DNA is TGTGCCAGAAGCTGGACAGGACTCAATCAGCCCCAGCATTTT.

The chain recombines TRBV5-1 with TRBJ2-1, with D perhaps matching TRBD2 (5 bases). CDR1 and CDR2 from the germline V gene are SGHRS and YFSETQ. V lost 0 bases and J lost 5, with 9 bases in between. The CDR3 is made up of 14 amino acids. CDR3 DNA: TGCGCCAGCAGCTTGGCAGCGGTGAACAATGAGCAGTTCTTC. This translates into CASSLAAVNNEQFF.

The rearrangement links TRBV6-6 to TRBJ2-7; 8 bases map to TRBD2. The V gene's germline CDR1 is MNHNY and CDR2 SVGAGI (reference sequence). The CDR3 extends over 15 amino acids. V trimming: 5 bases; J trimming: 1 base; junction bases outside the gene matches: 7. The CDR3 sequence: CASSHGLAGSYEQYF. The CDR3 DNA sequence: TGTGCCAGCAGTCATGGACTAGCAGGGTCCTACGAGCAGTACTTC.

CDR3 protein: CASSTGQQAETQYF. CDR3 nucleotide sequence: TGTGCCAGCAGCACGGGACAGCAGGCAGAGACCCAGTACTTC. V gene TRBV9 combines with J gene TRBJ2-5; TRBD1 aligns across 7 bases. Germline CDR1 SGDLS, CDR2 YYNGEE. The CDR3 runs to 14 residues. Trimming cost V 4 bases and J 4 bases; bases outside gene matches: 7.

The CDR3 spells CASSIAGGKTYQETQYF. The CDR3 DNA sequence: TGTGCCAGTAGTATAGCCGGGGGGAAGACCTACCAAGAGACCCAGTACTTC. J is TRBJ2-5 and V is TRBV19; 7 bases are a match to TRBD2. CDR1 is LNHDA, CDR2 SQIVND, per germline (reference sequence). V lost 1 base and J lost 0; bases outside the gene matches: 8. The CDR3 runs 17 residues.

V gene TRBV18 combines with J gene TRBJ1-4, with D uncertain. This CDR3 region has 16 residues. V was pared by 1 base and J by 0 bases, with 9 bases between. The germline CDR1 and CDR2 sequences are KGHSH and LQKENI. The DNA of the CDR3 is TGTGCCAGCTCACCACAACAGACTACAACTAATGAAAAACTGTTTTTT. Protein sequence: CASSPQQTTTNEKLFF.

This clone occurred once. The chain couples TRBV10-1 to TRBJ2-7; D might be TRBD2 (6 bases). Per germline, CDR1 WNHNN and CDR2 SYGVQD (reference sequence). The ends were cut back, 5 bases at V and 3 bases at J, with 17 bases in the middle. The CDR3 is made up of 15 amino acids. CDR3: CASSSTRETLYEQYF. The CDR3 DNA reads as TGCGCCAGCAGTTCTACCCGGGAGACCCTCTACGAGCAGTACTTC.

J is TRBJ1-2 and V is TRBV30; D might be TRBD1 (5 bases). Germline lookup yields CDR1 GTSNPN and CDR2 SVGIG (reference sequence). V lost 4 bases and J lost 2, with 11 bases in between. The CDR3 runs to 13 residues. CDR3 nucleotides: TGTGCCTGGACAGGGAAGGCAAACTATGGCTACACCTTC. It translates to CAWTGKANYGYTF. Filled out from reference TRBV30 and TRBJ1-2, the complete variable domain reads SQTIHQWPATLVQPVGSPLSLECTVEGTSNPNLYWYRQAAGRGLQLLFYSVGIGQISSEVPQNLSASRPQDRQFILSSKKLLLSDSGFYLCAWTGKANYGYTFGSGTRLTVV.

This clone was observed a single time. V is TRBV7-8 and J is TRBJ1-5, with TRBD1 as a possible D gene (6 bases). Germline V gene sequence: CDR1 SGHVS, CDR2 FQNEAQ. The CDR3 covers 16 residues. V was shortened by 2 bases and J by 1 base, with 12 bases between the two germline ends. The CDR3 loop reads CASSLRRTVSNQPQHF. The CDR3 region has the DNA TGTGCCAGCAGCTTACGCCGGACAGTGAGCAATCAGCCCCAGCATTTT.

CDR3 sequence (DNA): TGTGCCAGCAGTCCGGACAAAATGAGCAATCAGCCCCAGCATTTT. It yields the protein CASSPDKMSNQPQHF. The V call is TRBV2, the J call TRBJ1-5; possible D gene TRBD1, 5 bases. V was cut by 5 bases and J by 1 base, with 12 bases left in between. Germline loops: CDR1 SNHLY, CDR2 FYNNEI. The length of the CDR3 is 15 residues.